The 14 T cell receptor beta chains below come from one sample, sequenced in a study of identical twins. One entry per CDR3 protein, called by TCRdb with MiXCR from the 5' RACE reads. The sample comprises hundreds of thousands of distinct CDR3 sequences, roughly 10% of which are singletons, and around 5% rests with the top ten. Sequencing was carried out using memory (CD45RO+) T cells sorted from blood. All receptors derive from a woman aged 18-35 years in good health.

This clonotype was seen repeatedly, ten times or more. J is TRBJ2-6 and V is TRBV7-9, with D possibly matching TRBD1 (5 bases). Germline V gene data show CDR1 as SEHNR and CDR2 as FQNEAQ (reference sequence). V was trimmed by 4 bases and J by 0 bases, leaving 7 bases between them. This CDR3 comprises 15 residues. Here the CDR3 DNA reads TGTGCCAGCAGCTCCGACAGCTCTGGGGCCAACGTCCTGACTTTC. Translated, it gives CASSSDSSGANVLTF.

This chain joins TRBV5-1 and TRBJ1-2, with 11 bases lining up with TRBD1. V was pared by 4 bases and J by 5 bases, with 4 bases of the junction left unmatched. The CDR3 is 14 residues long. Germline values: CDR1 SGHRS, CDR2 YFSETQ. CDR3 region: CASSRDRGEYGYTF. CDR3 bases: TGCGCCAGCAGCCGGGACAGGGGGGAATATGGCTACACCTTC.

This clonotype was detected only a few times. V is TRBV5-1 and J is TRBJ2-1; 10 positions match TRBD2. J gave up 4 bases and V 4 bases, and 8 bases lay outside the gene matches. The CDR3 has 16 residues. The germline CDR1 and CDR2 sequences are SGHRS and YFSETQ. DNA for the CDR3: TGCGCCAGCAGCCCGGGCGGGACTAGCGTTTACAATGAGCAGTTCTTC. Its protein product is CASSPGGTSVYNEQFF.

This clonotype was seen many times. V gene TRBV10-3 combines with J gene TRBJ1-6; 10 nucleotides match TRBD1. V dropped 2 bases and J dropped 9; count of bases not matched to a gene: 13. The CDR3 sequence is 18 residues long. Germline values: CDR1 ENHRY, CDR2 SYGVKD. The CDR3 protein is CAISEADRGLSFGSPLHF. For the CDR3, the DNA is TGTGCCATCAGTGAGGCTGACAGGGGGCTCAGTTTCGGTTCACCCCTCCACTTT.

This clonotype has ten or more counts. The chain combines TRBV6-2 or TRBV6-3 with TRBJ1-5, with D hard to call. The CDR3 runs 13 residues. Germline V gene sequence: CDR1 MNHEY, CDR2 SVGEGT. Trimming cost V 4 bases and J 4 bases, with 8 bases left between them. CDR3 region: CASSFGENQPQHF. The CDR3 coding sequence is TGTGCCAGCAGTTTTGGAGAGAATCAGCCCCAGCATTTT.

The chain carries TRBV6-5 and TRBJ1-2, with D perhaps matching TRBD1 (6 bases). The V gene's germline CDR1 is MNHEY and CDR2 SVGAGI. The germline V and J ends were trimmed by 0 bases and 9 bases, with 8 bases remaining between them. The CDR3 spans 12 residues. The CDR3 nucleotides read TGTGCCAGCAGTTACTCGGGGGACAGCTACACCTTC. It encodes CASSYSGDSYTF.

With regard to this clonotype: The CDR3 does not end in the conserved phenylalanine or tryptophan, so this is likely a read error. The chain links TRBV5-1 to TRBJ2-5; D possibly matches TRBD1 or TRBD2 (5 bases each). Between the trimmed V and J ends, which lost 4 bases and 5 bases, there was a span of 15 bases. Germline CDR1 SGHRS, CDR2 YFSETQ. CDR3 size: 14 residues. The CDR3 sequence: CASSAQGWGETQYS. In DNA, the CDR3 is TGCGCCAGCAGCGCCCAGGGTTGGGGGGAGACCCAGTACTCC.

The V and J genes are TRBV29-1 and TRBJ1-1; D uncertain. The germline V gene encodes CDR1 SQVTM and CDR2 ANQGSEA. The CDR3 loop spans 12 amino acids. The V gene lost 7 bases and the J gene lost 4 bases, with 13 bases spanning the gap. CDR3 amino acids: CSAQAPGTEAFF. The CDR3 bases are TGCAGCGCTCAAGCCCCCGGCACTGAAGCTTTCTTT.

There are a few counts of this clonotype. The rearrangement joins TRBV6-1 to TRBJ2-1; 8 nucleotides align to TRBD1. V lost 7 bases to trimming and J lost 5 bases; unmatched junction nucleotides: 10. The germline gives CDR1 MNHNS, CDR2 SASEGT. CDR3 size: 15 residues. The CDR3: CASIASGQGNNEQFF. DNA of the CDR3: TGTGCCAGCATTGCCTCCGGACAGGGAAACAATGAGCAGTTCTTC.

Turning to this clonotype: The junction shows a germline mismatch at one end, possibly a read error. The CDR3 DNA reads TGTTCCAGCAGCTCCGGTTGGGGACAGACTAACTATGGCTACACCTTC. Translated, it gives CSSSSGWGQTNYGYTF. The J gene is TRBJ1-2, the V gene TRBV7-9, with TRBD1 identical over 7 bases. CDR3 length: 16 amino acids. The germline V gene encodes CDR1 SEHNR and CDR2 FQNEAQ (reference sequence). The whole variable domain, filled in from reference TRBV7-9 and TRBJ1-2, reads DTGVSQNPRHKITKRGQNVTFRCDPISEHNRLYWYRQTLGQGPEFLTYFQNEAQLEKSRLLSDRFSAERPKGSFSTLEIQRTEQGDSAMYLCSSSSGWGQTNYGYTFGSGTRLTVV.

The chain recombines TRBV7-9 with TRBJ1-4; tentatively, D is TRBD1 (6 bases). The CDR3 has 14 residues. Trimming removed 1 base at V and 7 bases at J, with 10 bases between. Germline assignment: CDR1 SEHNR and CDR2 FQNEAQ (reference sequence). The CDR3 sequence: CASSLGRGIEKLFF. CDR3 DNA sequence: TGTGCCAGCAGCTTAGGCAGGGGCATTGAAAAACTGTTTTTT.

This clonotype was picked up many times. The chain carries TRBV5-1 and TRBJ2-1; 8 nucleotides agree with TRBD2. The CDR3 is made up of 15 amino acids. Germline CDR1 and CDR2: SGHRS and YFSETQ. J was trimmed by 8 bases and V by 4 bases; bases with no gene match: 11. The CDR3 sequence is CASSLEAGVYYEQFF. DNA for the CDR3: TGCGCCAGCAGCCTAGAAGCGGGAGTATACTATGAGCAGTTCTTC.

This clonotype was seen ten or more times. The CDR3: CASSSTAFEQYF. The CDR3 DNA sequence: TGTGCCAGCAGTTCGACGGCCTTCGAGCAGTACTTC. The V gene is TRBV6-5, the J gene TRBJ2-7; D gene uncertain. This CDR3 is 12 amino acids long. Germline V gene sequence: CDR1 MNHEY, CDR2 SVGAGI. Trimming cost V 4 bases and J 6 bases, with 10 bases left between them.

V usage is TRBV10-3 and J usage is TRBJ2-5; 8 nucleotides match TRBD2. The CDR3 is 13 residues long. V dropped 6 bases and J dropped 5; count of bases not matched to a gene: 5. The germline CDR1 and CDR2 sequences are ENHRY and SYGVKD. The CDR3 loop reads CAIRAGVGETQYF. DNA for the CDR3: TGTGCCATCAGAGCGGGAGTGGGTGAGACCCAGTACTTC.